These 23 T cell receptor beta chains share one sample of origin, sequenced in a study of massively parallel sequencing of T cell beta chains. Each CDR3 protein is one row after TCRdb ran MiXCR on the 5' RACE reads. The sample lists under 5,000 distinct CDR3 sequences; about 38% were seen once. The material sequenced was commercial RNA from peripheral blood pooled from many donors. The source is a pool of human donors in good health; the sample was commercial RNA pooled from many donors.

By sample share, this clonotype is large. This CDR3 is CSGWGMSNEQFF. The CDR3, as DNA: TGCAGCGGATGGGGGATGAGCAATGAGCAGTTCTTC. The V gene is TRBV29-1, the J gene TRBJ2-1; D assignment may be TRBD1 or TRBD2 (5 bases each). The V end was cut by 7 bases, the J end by 6 bases, with 13 bases between. The CDR3 runs to 12 residues. Looked up from germline, CDR1 is SQVTM and CDR2 is ANQGSEA.

V gene TRBV29-1 combines with J gene TRBJ2-5; tentatively, D is TRBD2 (5 bases). The germline V gene encodes CDR1 SQVTM and CDR2 ANQGSEA. The CDR3 loop spans 13 amino acids. The germline V and J ends were trimmed by 7 bases and 4 bases, with 16 bases remaining between them. The CDR3 nucleotides read TGCAGCGGTGGTGAGGGCCTACGAGAGACCCAGTACTTC. Encoded protein: CSGGEGLRETQYF. The complete variable domain, with remaining parts taken from reference TRBV29-1 and TRBJ2-5, reads SAVISQKPSRDICQRGTSLTIQCQVDSQVTMMFWYRQQPGQSLTLIATANQGSEATYESGFVIDKFPISRPNLTFSTLTVSNMSPEDSSIYLCSGGEGLRETQYFGPGTRLLVL.

J is TRBJ1-6 and V is TRBV12-5; D uncertain. Trimming stripped 0 bases from V and 4 bases from J, with 10 bases between. Germline V lookup: CDR1 LGHNT, CDR2 FRNRAP. This CDR3 region has 16 residues. CDR3 sequence (DNA): TGTGCTAGTGGTTTGGTACTAGTAGCATATAATTCACCCCTCCACTTT. Amino acids: CASGLVLVAYNSPLHF.

On this clonotype: This clone may be a read error of a much larger clone one base away. The chain links TRBV29-1 to TRBJ2-1, with 7 bases lining up with TRBD2. Germline loops: CDR1 SQVTM, CDR2 ANQGSEA. The V gene end was trimmed by 5 bases and the J gene end by 7 bases; junction bases not matched to a gene: 8. The CDR3 totals 13 residues. The CDR3 DNA reads TGCAGCGTTCAAGCGGGGTGGCATAATGAGCAGTTCTTC. This gives the protein CSVQAGWHNEQFF.

The CDR3 DNA reads TGTGCCAGCAGTGGGCAGATGGTAGGCAATCAGCCCCAGCATTTT. Translation gives CASSGQMVGNQPQHF. The J gene is TRBJ1-5, the V gene TRBV2; D is ambiguous. Germline V gives CDR1 SNHLY, CDR2 FYNNEI. This CDR3 contains 15 residues. V dropped 4 bases and J dropped 2 bases, with 12 bases sitting between them. Full variable domain (remainder filled in from reference TRBV2 and TRBJ1-5): EPEVTQTPSHQVTQMGQEVILRCVPISNHLYFYWYRQILGQKVEFLVSFYNNEISEKSEIFDDQFSVERPDGSNFTLKIRSTKLEDSAMYFCASSGQMVGNQPQHFGDGTRLSIL.

This clonotype was picked up a small number of times. The rearrangement uses TRBV6-2 or TRBV6-3 and TRBJ2-4; TRBD1 matches at 10 bases. After removal of 7 bases from V and 9 bases from J, the junction contained 9 bases not matched to a gene. Germline V gene data show CDR1 as MNHEY and CDR2 as SVGEGT. The CDR3 extends over 14 amino acids. CDR3 loop: CASKGQGHEAIQYF. Here the CDR3 DNA reads TGTGCCAGCAAGGGACAGGGGCATGAGGCCATTCAGTACTTC.

This clonotype was seen only a few times. The genes are TRBV7-2 and TRBJ2-7; no definite D call. Trimming pared 0 bases from V and 6 bases from J, leaving 3 bases between. The germline V gene encodes CDR1 SGHTA and CDR2 FQGNSA. The CDR3 contains 11 residues. CDR3 nucleotide sequence: TGTGCCAGCAGCTTAGCGGTCGAGCAGTACTTC. Its translation is CASSLAVEQYF.

This chain connects TRBV10-3 to TRBJ1-3; D not resolved. CDR3 size: 13 residues. Trimming pared 6 bases from V and 8 bases from J, leaving 14 bases between. Germline CDR1 reads ENHRY; CDR2 reads SYGVKD. Here the CDR3 DNA reads TGTGCCATCAGAGACGGGCGCCAGGACACCATATATTTT. Translated: CAIRDGRQDTIYF.

V usage is TRBV6-4 and J usage is TRBJ1-5, with D unresolved. This CDR3 is 14 amino acids long. Per the germline V gene, CDR1 is MRHNA and CDR2 is SNTAGT. Trimming pared 5 bases from V and 4 bases from J, leaving 12 bases between. The CDR3 DNA reads TGTGCCAGCAGTCGATGGGGTTCTAATCAGCCCCAGCATTTT. It codes for CASSRWGSNQPQHF.

The table lists this clonotype with a few counts. The chain uses TRBV20-1 and TRBJ2-5; weak D call: TRBD2 (5 bases). Germline values: CDR1 DFQATT, CDR2 SNEGSKA (reference sequence). There are 13 residues in the CDR3. V was shortened by 0 bases and J by 5 bases, with 10 bases between the two germline ends. The CDR3 spells CSARDGVGETQYF. Here the CDR3 DNA reads TGCAGTGCTAGAGACGGGGTAGGGGAGACCCAGTACTTC.

The chain combines TRBV14 with TRBJ2-7; D is unclear. This CDR3 comprises 13 residues. V lost 6 bases and J lost 7, with 16 bases in between. CDR1 and CDR2 from the germline V gene are SGHDN and FVKESK. CDR3 bases: TGTGCCAGCAGTACCGACCGACTGGAGGAGCAGTACTTC. Amino acids: CASSTDRLEEQYF.

The chain couples TRBV30 to TRBJ1-1; D not certain. In germline, CDR1 is GTSNPN, CDR2 SVGIG (reference sequence). V gave up 0 bases and J gave up 0 bases, with 11 bases separating them. This CDR3 spans 15 amino acids. The CDR3 is CAWSVRGHMNTEAFF. CDR3 in DNA: TGTGCCTGGAGTGTACGGGGTCATATGAACACTGAAGCTTTCTTT.

The chain combines TRBV28 with TRBJ2-7; the match to TRBD1 covers 12 bases. From germline, CDR1 is MDHEN and CDR2 SYDVKM. This CDR3 comprises 14 residues. The ends lost 3 bases at V and 6 bases at J; junction bases unmatched: 3. CDR3 coding DNA: TGTGCCAGCAGTTTCCCGGGACAGGGGGCCGAGCAGTACTTC. Protein sequence: CASSFPGQGAEQYF.

V gene TRBV2 combines with J gene TRBJ2-1; 10 nucleotides agree with TRBD2. Per the germline V gene, CDR1 is SNHLY and CDR2 is FYNNEI. With 2 bases clipped from V and 8 bases from J, the junction kept 6 bases outside the gene matches. There are 15 residues in the CDR3. In DNA form, the CDR3 reads TGTGCCAGCAGTGAAAAAGCGGGAGGGAGCGATGAGCAGTTCTTC. Amino acids: CASSEKAGGSDEQFF.

This clonotype was counted between two and nine times. The V and J genes are TRBV19 and TRBJ1-5; no definite D call. V was pared by 2 bases and J by 5 bases, with 7 bases between. Germline loops: CDR1 LNHDA, CDR2 SQIVND (reference sequence). This CDR3 contains 13 residues. The CDR3 is CASSIRRDQPQHF. CDR3 DNA sequence: TGTGCCAGTAGTATAAGGAGAGATCAGCCCCAGCATTTT. Using reference TRBV19 and TRBJ1-5 for the parts outside the CDR3, the full variable domain is DGGITQSPKYLFRKEGQNVTLSCEQNLNHDAMYWYRQDPGQGLRLIYYSQIVNDFQKGDIAEGYSVSREKKESFPLTVTSAQKNPTAFYLCASSIRRDQPQHFGDGTRLSIL.

The genes are TRBV5-1 and TRBJ1-4, with D possibly matching TRBD1 (6 bases). This CDR3 has 15 amino acids. In germline, CDR1 is SGHRS, CDR2 YFSETQ. The V end was cut by 0 bases, the J end by 5 bases, with 11 bases between. CDR3 coding DNA: TGCGCCAGCAGCTTGGTTGGGACATGGAATGAAAAACTGTTTTTT. This encodes CASSLVGTWNEKLFF. Complete variable domain (other parts from reference TRBV5-1 and TRBJ1-4): KAGVTQTPRYLIKTRGQQVTLSCSPISGHRSVSWYQQTPGQGLQFLFEYFSETQRNKGNFPGRFSGRQFSNSRSEMNVSTLELGDSALYLCASSLVGTWNEKLFFGSGTQLSVL.

The V gene is TRBV29-1, the J gene TRBJ2-5; 12 bases line up with TRBD1. V shed 5 bases, J shed 5 bases, and the junction held 6 bases outside the gene matches. CDR3 length: 14 residues. The germline V gene encodes CDR1 SQVTM and CDR2 ANQGSEA. CDR3 nucleotides: TGCAGCGTTCTCGGGACAGGGGGCCGGGAGACCCAGTACTTC. This codes for CSVLGTGGRETQYF.

The chain combines TRBV6-2 or TRBV6-3 with TRBJ2-3; 8 nucleotides match TRBD1. After removal of 2 bases from V and 1 base from J, the junction contained 2 bases not matched to a gene. The germline CDR1 and CDR2 sequences are MNHEY and SVGEGT. The CDR3 spans 15 residues. Here the CDR3 DNA reads TGTGCCAGCAGTTACCCGACAGGGGGCACAGATACGCAGTATTTT. It specifies CASSYPTGGTDTQYF.

The gene calls are TRBV11-1 and TRBJ1-1; TRBD1 agrees at 9 bases. The CDR3 sequence is 13 residues long. Per germline, CDR1 SGHAT and CDR2 FQDESV (reference sequence). The trim removed 6 bases at V and 6 bases at J, leaving 5 bases unmatched. This CDR3 is CASSRRQGAEAFF. In nucleotides, the CDR3 is TGTGCCAGCAGTCGACGACAGGGGGCTGAAGCTTTCTTT. Drawing the rest from reference TRBV11-1 and TRBJ1-1, the complete variable domain is EAEVAQSPRYKITEKSQAVAFWCDPISGHATLYWYRQILGQGPELLVQFQDESVVDDSQLPKDRFSAERLKGVDSTLKIQPAELGDSAMYLCASSRRQGAEAFFGQGTRLTVV.

The rearrangement joins TRBV25-1 to TRBJ1-4; D is unclear. The V gene's germline CDR1 is MGHDK and CDR2 SYGVNS. V lost 5 bases to trimming and J lost 7 bases, with 14 bases between them. The CDR3 is 14 amino acids. The CDR3 DNA sequence: TGTGCCAGCAGTCCACCCCGCCGTACTGAAAAACTGTTTTTT. Its translation: CASSPPRRTEKLFF.

The chain has TRBV5-1 and TRBJ2-3; D is uncertain. The germline gives CDR1 SGHRS, CDR2 YFSETQ. V lost 1 base and J 2 bases, leaving 2 bases between the germline ends. The CDR3 loop spans 12 amino acids. The CDR3 here is CASSLSTDTQYF. The CDR3 DNA reads TGCGCCAGCAGCTTGTCCACAGATACGCAGTATTTT.

The chain recombines TRBV13 with TRBJ2-3; D uncertain. Germline V lookup: CDR1 PRHDT, CDR2 FYEKMQ (reference sequence). CDR3 length: 13 amino acids. Trimming pared 4 bases from V and 4 bases from J, leaving 9 bases between. DNA of the CDR3: TGTGCCAGCAGCTCAAGATCCCCAGATACGCAGTATTTT. Translated, it gives CASSSRSPDTQYF. The full variable domain, rest sourced from reference TRBV13 and TRBJ2-3, is AAGVIQSPRHLIKEKRETATLKCYPIPRHDTVYWYQQGPGQDPQFLISFYEKMQSDKGSIPDRFSAQQFSDYHSELNMSSLELGDSALYFCASSSRSPDTQYFGPGTRLTVL.

The rearrangement links TRBV9 to TRBJ2-5, with 12 nucleotides matching TRBD2. The germline V gene encodes CDR1 SGDLS and CDR2 YYNGEE. The CDR3 is made up of 15 amino acids. Germline trimming cut 2 bases from V and 5 bases from J; bases unmatched to any gene: 4. CDR3 sequence: CASSVGLAGWETQYF. The CDR3 nucleotides are TGTGCCAGCAGCGTCGGACTAGCGGGGTGGGAGACCCAGTACTTC.